This section outlines one T cell receptor beta chain sequence together with its context. The sample belongs to a study of blood T cell repertoires in COVID-19. Study context: The origin of the acute and convalescent COVID-19 samples was the United States, Italy and Spain. In each case, the material was cDNA or gDNA derived from T cells, B-cell-depleted T cells, or PBMCs.

CDR1 is MNHEY, CDR2 SVGEGT, per germline. Deletions cut 5 bases from V and 4 bases from J, with 14 bases between. This CDR3 comprises 14 residues. In the authors' methods: Counts of nucleated cells, estimated from reference gene primer amplification, were obtained. Clones were read by immunoSEQ multiplex PCR, and TCRdb kept only the in-frame ones, dropping some. The V and J calls and clone size come from that table; D and trimming were worked out from the DNA. This repertoire shows 68,000 or so clones, roughly 89% found once; its top ten account for 8.2%. The receptor was isolated from a man aged 45-65 years with active COVID-19. The sample was peripheral blood. The chain has TRBV6-2 or TRBV6-3 and TRBJ1-2, with D hard to call. CDR3: CASSDGWEVYGYTF. For the CDR3, the DNA is TGTGCCAGCAGTGACGGTTGGGAGGTCTATGGCTACACCTTC.